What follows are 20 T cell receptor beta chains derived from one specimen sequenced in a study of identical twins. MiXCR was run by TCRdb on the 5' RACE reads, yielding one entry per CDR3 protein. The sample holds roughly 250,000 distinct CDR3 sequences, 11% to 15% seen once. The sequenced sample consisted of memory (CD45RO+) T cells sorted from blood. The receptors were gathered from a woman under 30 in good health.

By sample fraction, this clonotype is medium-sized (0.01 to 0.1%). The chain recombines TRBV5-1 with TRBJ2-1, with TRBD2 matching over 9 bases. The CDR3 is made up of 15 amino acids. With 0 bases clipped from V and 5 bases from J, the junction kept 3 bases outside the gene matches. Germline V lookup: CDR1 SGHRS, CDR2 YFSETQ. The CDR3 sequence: CASSLVLAGNNEQFF. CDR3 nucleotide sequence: TGCGCCAGCAGCTTGGTCCTAGCGGGAAACAATGAGCAGTTCTTC.

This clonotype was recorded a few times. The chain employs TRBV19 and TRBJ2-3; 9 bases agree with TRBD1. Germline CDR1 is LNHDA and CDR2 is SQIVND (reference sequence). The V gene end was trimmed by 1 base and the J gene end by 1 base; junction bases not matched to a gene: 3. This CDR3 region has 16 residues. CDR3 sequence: CASSIAWTGGTDTQYF. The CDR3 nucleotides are TGTGCCAGTAGTATAGCCTGGACAGGGGGCACAGATACGCAGTATTTT.

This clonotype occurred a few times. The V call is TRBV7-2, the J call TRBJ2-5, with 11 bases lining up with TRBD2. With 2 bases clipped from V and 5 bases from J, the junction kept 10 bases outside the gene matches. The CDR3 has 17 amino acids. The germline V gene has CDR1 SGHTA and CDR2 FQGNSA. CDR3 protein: CASSLRALAGGYETQYF. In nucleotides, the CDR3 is TGTGCCAGCAGCTTAAGAGCCCTAGCGGGGGGTTACGAGACCCAGTACTTC.

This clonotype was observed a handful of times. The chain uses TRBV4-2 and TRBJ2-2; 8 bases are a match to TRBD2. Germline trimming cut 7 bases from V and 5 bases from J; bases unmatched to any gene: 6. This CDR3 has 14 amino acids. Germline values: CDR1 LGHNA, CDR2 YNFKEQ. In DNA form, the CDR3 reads TGTGCCAGCAAATGGAGCGGGAGTACCGGGGAGCTGTTTTTT. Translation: CASKWSGSTGELFF.

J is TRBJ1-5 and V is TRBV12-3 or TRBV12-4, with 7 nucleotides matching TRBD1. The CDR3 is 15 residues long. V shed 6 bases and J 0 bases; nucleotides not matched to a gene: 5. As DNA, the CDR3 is TGTGCCAGCAGGGGACAGACTAATAGCAATCAGCCCCAGCATTTT. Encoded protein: CASRGQTNSNQPQHF.

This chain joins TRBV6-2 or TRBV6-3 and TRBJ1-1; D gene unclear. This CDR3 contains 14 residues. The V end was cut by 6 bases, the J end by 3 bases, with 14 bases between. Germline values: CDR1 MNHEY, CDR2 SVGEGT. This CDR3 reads CASRGDGWHTEAFF. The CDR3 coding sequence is TGTGCCAGCAGGGGAGACGGTTGGCACACTGAAGCTTTCTTT.

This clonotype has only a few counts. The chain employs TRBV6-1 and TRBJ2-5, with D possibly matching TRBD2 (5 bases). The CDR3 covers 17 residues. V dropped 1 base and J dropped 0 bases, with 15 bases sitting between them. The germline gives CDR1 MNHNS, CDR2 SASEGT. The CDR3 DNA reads TGTGCCAGCAGTGAAGGTTTGACTACCCGGTACCAAGAGACCCAGTACTTC. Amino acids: CASSEGLTTRYQETQYF.

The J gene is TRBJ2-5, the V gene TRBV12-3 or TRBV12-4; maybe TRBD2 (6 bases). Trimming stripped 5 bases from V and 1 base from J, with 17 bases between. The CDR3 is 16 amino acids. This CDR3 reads CASSPEGGTTQETQYF. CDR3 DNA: TGTGCCAGCAGTCCCGAGGGCGGGACCACCCAAGAGACCCAGTACTTC.

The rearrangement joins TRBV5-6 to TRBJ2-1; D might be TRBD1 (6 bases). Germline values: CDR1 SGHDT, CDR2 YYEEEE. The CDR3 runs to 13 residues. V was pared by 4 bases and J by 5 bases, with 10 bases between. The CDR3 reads CASSPDRNNEQFF. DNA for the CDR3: TGTGCCAGCAGCCCCGACAGGAACAATGAGCAGTTCTTC.

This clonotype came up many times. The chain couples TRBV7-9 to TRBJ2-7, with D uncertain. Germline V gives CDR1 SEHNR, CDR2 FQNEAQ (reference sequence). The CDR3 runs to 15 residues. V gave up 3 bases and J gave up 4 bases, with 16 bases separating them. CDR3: CASSLLSSNQYEQYF. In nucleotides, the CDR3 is TGTGCCAGCAGCTTGTTATCCTCGAATCAATACGAGCAGTACTTC.

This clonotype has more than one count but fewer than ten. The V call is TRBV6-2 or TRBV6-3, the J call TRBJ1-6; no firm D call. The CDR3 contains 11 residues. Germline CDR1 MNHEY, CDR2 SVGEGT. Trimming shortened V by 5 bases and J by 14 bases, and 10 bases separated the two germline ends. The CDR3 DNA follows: TGTGCCAGCAGTGGAGGTATCACCCTCCACTTT. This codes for CASSGGITLHF.

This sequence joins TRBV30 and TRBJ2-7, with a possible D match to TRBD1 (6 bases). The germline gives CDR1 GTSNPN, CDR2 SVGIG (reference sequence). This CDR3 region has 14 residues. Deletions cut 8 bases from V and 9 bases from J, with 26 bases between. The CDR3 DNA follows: TGTGCCGGGACAAGGTTGTTAGGAGACAGCGTGCAGTACTTC. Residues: CAGTRLLGDSVQYF.

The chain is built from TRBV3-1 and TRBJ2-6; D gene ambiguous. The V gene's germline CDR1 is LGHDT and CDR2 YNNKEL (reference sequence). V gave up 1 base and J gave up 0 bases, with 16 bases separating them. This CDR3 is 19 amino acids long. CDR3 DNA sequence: TGTGCCAGCAGCCAAGGTGTAAAGGGCTTAGCCTCTGGGGCCAACGTCCTGACTTTC. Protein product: CASSQGVKGLASGANVLTF.

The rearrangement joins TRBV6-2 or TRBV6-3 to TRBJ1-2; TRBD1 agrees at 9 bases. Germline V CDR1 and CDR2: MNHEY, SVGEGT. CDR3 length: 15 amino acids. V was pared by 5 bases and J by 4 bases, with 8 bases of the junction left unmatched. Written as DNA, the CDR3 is TGTGCCAGCAGTACCTACAGGGGGCCTGGCTATGGCTACACCTTC. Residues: CASSTYRGPGYGYTF.

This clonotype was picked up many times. Here the CDR3 DNA reads TGTGCCAGCAGTTGGGGCAGGGTCGGAAACACCATATATTTT. Its protein is CASSWGRVGNTIYF. The chain carries TRBV12-3 or TRBV12-4 and TRBJ1-3; D perhaps matches TRBD1 (5 bases). Trimming removed 4 bases at V and 4 bases at J, with 11 bases between. The CDR3 consists of 14 residues.

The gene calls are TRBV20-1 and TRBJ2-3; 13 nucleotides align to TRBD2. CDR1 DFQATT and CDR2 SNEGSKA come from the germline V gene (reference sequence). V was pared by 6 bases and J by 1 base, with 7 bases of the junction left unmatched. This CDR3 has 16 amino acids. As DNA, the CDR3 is TGCAGTGCCAAGACTAGCGGGAGGCACCGCACAGATACGCAGTATTTT. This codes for CSAKTSGRHRTDTQYF.

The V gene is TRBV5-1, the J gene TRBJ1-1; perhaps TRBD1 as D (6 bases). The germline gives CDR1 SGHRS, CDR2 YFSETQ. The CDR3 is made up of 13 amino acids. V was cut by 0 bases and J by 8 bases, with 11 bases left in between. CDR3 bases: TGCGCCAGCAGCTTGGCCGGACAGCGAGAAGCTTTCTTT. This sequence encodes CASSLAGQREAFF. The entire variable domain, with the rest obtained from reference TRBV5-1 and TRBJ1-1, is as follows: KAGVTQTPRYLIKTRGQQVTLSCSPISGHRSVSWYQQTPGQGLQFLFEYFSETQRNKGNFPGRFSGRQFSNSRSEMNVSTLELGDSALYLCASSLAGQREAFFGQGTRLTVV.

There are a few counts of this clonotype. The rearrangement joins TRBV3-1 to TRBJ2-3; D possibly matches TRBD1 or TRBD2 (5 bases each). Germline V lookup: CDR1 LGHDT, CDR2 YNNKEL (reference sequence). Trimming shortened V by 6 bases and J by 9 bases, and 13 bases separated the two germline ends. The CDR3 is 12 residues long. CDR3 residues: CASRRDHRTQYF. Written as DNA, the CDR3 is TGTGCCAGCAGACGGGACCATCGGACGCAGTATTTT.

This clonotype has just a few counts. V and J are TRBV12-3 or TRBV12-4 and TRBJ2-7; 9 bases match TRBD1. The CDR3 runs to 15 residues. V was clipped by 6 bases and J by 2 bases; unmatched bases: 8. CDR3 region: CASRDGTGRTYEQYF. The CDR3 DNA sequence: TGTGCCAGCAGGGACGGGACAGGGAGGACCTACGAGCAGTACTTC.

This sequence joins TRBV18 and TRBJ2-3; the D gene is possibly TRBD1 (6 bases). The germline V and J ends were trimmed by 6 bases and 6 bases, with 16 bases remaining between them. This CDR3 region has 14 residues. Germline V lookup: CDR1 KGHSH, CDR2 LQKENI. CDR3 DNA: TGTGCCAGCTCCCTTTCCGTACAGGGTGATACGCAGTATTTT. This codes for CASSLSVQGDTQYF.